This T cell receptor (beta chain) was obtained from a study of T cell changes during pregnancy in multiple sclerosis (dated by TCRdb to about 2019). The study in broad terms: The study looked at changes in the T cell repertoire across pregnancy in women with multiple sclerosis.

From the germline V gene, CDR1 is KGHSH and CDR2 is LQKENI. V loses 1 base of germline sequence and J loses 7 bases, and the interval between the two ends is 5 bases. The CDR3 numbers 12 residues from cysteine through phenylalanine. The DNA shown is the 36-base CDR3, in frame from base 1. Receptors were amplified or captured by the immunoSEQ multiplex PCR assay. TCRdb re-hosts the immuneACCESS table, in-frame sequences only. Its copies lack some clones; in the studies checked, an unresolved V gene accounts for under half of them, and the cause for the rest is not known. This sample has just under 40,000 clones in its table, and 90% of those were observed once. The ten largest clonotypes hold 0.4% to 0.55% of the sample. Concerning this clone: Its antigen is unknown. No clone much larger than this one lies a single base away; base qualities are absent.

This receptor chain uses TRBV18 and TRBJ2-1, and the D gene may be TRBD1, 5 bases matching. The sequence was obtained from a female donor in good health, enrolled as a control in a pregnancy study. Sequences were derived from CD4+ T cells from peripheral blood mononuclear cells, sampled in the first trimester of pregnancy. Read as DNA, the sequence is TGTGCCAGCTCACCACAGGGGAATGAGCAGTTCTTC. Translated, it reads CASSPQGNEQFF.